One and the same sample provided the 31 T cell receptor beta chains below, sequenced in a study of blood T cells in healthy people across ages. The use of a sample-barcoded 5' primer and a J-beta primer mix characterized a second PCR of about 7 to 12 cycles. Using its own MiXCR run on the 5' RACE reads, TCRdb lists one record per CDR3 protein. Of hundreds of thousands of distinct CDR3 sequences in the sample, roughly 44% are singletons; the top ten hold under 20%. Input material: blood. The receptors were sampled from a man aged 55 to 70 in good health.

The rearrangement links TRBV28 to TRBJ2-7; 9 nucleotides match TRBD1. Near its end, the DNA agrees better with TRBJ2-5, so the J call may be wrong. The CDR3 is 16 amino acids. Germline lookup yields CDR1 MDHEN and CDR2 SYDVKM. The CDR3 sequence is CASSRGDGTGQETQYF. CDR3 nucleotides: TGTGCCAGCAGCCGAGGGGACGGGACAGGGCAAGAGACCCAGTACTTC.

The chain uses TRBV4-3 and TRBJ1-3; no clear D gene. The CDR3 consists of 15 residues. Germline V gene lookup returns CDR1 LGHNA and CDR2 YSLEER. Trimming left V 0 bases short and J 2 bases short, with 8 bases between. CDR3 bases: TGCGCCAGCAGCCAAGAACTAAAAACTGGAAACACCATATATTTT. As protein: CASSQELKTGNTIYF.

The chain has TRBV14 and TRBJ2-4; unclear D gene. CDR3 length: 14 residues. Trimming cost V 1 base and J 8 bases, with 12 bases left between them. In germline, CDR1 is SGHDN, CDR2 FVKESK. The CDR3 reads CASSQAKGKDIQYF. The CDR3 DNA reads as TGTGCCAGCAGCCAAGCGAAAGGGAAGGACATTCAGTACTTC.

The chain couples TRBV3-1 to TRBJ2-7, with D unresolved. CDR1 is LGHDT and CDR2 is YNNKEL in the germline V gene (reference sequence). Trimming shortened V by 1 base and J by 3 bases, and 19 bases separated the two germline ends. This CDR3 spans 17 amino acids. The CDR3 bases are TGTGCCAGCAGCCAAGGTTTCGGAAAAAGGGCTAACTACGAGCAGTACTTC. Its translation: CASSQGFGKRANYEQYF.

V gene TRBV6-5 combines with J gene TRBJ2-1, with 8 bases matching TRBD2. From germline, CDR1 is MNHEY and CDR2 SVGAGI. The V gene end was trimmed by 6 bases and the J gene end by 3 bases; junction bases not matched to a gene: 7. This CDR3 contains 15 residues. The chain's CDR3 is CASSHKREIYNEQFF. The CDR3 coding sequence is TGTGCCAGCAGCCACAAGCGGGAGATCTACAATGAGCAGTTCTTC.

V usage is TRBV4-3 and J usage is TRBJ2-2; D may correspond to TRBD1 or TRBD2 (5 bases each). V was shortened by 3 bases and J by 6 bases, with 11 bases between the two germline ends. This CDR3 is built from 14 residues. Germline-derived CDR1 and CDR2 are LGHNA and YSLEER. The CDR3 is CASSHRRGPGELFF. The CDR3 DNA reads TGCGCCAGCAGCCATCGAAGGGGACCCGGGGAGCTGTTTTTT.

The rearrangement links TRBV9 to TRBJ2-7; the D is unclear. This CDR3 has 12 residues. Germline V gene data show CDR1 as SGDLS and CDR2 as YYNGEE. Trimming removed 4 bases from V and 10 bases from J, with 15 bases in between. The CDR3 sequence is CASSRALGTQYF. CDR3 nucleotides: TGTGCCAGCAGCCGAGCGCTCGGAACCCAGTACTTC.

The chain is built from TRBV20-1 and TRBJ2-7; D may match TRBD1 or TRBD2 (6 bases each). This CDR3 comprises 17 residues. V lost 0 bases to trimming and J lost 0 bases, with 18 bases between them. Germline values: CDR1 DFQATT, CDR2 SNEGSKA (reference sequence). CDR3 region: CSAREWGLGGLSYEQYF. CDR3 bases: TGCAGTGCTAGAGAATGGGGGTTGGGGGGCCTCTCCTACGAGCAGTACTTC.

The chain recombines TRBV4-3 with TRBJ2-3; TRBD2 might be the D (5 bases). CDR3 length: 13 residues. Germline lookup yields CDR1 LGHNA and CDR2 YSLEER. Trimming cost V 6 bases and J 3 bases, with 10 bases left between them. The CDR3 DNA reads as TGCGCCAGCAGAAGCGGAGTAACAGATACGCAGTATTTT. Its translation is CASRSGVTDTQYF.

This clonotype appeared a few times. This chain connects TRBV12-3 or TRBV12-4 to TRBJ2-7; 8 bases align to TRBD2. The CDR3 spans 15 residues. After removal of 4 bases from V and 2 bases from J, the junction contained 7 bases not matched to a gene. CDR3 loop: CASSSLAGPAYEQYF. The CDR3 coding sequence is TGTGCCAGCAGTTCCCTAGCGGGTCCGGCCTACGAGCAGTACTTC.

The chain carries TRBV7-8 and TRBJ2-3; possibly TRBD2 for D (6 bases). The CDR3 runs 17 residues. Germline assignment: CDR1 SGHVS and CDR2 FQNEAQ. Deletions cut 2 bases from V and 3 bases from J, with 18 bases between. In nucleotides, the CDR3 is TGTGCCAGCAGCTTAAGAGGGGAGGTCTGGGCAACAGATACGCAGTATTTT. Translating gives CASSLRGEVWATDTQYF.

CDR3 DNA sequence: TGTGCCAGCAGCTTAGCGATCAGGGGACAGACCCAGTACTTC. Protein sequence: CASSLAIRGQTQYF. V gene TRBV7-2 combines with J gene TRBJ2-7; tentatively, D is TRBD1 (6 bases). The assigned J gene may be wrong: the sequence end matches TRBJ2-5 better. CDR1 and CDR2 (germline): SGHTA, FQGNSA. The CDR3 has 14 residues.

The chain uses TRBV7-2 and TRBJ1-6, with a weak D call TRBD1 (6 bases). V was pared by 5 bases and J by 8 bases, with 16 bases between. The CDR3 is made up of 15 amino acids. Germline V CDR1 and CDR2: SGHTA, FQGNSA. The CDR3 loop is CASSPRRGAHSPLHF. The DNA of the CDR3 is TGTGCCAGCAGCCCAAGACGGGGGGCCCATTCACCCCTCCACTTT. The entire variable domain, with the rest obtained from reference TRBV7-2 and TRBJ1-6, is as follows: GAGVSQSPSNKVTEKGKDVELRCDPISGHTALYWYRQSLGQGLEFLIYFQGNSAPDKSGLPSDRFSAERTGGSVSTLTIQRTQQEDSAVYLCASSPRRGAHSPLHFGNGTRLTVT.

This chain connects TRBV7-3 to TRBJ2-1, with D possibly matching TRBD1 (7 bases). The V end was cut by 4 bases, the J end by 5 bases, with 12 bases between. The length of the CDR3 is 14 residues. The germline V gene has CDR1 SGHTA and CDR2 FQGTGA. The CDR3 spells CASSWAGTDNEQFF. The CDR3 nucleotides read TGTGCCAGCAGCTGGGCGGGGACAGACAATGAGCAGTTCTTC.

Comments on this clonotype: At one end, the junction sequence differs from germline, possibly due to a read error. In DNA form, the CDR3 reads TGCAGCGTAGAAGACAGCCCCCTCGAGCAGTACTTC. Its translation: CSVEDSPLEQYF. V gene TRBV29-1 combines with J gene TRBJ2-7; the D gene is possibly TRBD1 (5 bases). CDR1 and CDR2 (germline): SQVTM, ANQGSEA. CDR3 length: 12 residues.

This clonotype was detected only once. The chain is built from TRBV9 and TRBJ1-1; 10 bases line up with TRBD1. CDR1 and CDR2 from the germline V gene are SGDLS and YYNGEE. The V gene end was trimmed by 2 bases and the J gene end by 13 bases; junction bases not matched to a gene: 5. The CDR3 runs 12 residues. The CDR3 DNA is TGTGCCAGCAGCGTGACCGGGACAGGGGTTTTCTTT. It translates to CASSVTGTGVFF.

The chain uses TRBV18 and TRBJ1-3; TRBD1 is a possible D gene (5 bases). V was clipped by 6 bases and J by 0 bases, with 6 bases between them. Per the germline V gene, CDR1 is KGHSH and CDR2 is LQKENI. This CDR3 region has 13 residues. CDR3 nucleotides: TGTGCCAGCTCCGGGGGCTCTGGAAACACCATATATTTT. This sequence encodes CASSGGSGNTIYF.

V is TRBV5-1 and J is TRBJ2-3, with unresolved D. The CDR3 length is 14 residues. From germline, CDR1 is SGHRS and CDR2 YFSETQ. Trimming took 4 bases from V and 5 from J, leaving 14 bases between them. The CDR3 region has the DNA TGCGCCAGCAGCCTCCTGACTCTAGTAGATACGCAGTATTTT. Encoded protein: CASSLLTLVDTQYF.

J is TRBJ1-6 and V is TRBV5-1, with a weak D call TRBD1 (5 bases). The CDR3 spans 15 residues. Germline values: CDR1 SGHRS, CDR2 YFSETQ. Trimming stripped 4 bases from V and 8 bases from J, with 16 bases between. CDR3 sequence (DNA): TGCGCCAGCAGCCCCCGGCCAGGGCGGGATTCACCCCTCCACTTT. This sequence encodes CASSPRPGRDSPLHF.

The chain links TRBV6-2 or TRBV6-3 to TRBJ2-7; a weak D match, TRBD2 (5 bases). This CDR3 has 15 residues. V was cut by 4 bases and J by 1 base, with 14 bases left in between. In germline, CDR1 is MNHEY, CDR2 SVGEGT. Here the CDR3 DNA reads TGTGCCAGCAGTTCCATTATGAGGGCTTCCTACGAGCAGTACTTC. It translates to CASSSIMRASYEQYF.

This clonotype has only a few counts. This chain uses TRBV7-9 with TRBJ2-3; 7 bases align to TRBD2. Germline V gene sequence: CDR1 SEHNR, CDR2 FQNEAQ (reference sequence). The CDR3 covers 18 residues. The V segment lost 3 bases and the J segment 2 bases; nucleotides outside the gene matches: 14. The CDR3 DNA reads TGTGCCAGCAGCTTTCCAGTTAACCGACTAGCTTCCACAGATACGCAGTATTTT. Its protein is CASSFPVNRLASTDTQYF.

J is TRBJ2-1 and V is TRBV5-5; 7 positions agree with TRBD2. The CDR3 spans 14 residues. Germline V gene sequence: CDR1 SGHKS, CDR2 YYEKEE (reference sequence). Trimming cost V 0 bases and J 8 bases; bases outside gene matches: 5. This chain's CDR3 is CASSLELAYDEQFF. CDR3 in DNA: TGTGCCAGCAGCTTGGAACTAGCGTACGATGAGCAGTTCTTC.

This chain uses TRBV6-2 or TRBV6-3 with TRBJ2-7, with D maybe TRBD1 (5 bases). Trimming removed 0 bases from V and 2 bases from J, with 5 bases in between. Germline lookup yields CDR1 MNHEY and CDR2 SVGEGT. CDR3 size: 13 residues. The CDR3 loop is CASSYSRAYEQYF. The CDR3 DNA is TGTGCCAGCAGTTACTCCAGGGCCTACGAGCAGTACTTC.

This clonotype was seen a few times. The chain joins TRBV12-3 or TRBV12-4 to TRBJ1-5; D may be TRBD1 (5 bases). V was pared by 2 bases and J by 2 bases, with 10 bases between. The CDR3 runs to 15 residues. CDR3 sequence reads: CASSLRGSGNQPQHF. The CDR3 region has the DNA TGTGCCAGCAGTTTACGGGGGTCCGGCAATCAGCCCCAGCATTTT.

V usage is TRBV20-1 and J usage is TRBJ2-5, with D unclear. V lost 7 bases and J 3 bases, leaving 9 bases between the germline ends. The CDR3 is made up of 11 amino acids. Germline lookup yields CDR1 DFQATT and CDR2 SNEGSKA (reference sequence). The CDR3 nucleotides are TGCAGTGGGGCGGTAAAAGAGACCCAGTACTTC. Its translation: CSGAVKETQYF.

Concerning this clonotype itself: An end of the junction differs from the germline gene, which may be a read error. The CDR3: CATSRQGTNRPQHF. The CDR3, as DNA: TGTGCCACCTCCCGACAGGGGACTAATCGGCCCCAGCATTTT. This rearrangement joins TRBV15 to TRBJ1-5, with 8 bases lining up with TRBD1. This CDR3 has 14 amino acids. Germline loops: CDR1 LNHNV, CDR2 YYDKDF (reference sequence).

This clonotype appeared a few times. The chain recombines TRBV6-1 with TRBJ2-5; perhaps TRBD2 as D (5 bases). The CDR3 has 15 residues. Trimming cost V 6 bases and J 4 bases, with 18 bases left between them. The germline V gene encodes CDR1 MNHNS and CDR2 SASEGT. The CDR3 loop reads CASRDGGSVGETQYF. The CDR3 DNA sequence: TGTGCCAGCAGGGATGGAGGTTCCGTGGGAGAGACCCAGTACTTC.

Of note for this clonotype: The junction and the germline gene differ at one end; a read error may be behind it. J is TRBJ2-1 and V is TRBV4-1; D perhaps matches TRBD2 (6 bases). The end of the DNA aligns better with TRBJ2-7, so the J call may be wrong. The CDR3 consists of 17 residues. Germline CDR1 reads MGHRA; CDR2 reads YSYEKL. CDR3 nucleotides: TGCGTCAGCAGCCAGCCCCCTGAACGGGGACTTGGCGACGAGCAGTACTTC. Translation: CVSSQPPERGLGDEQYF.

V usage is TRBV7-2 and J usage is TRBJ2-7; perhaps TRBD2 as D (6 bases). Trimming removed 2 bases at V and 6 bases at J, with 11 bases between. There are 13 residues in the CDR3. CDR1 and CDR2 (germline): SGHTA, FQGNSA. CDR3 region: CASSLKRASEQYF. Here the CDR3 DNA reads TGTGCCAGCAGCTTAAAGCGGGCGAGCGAGCAGTACTTC.

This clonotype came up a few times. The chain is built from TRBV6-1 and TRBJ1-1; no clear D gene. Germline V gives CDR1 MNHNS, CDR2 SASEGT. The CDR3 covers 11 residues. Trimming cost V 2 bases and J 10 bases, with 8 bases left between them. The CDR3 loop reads CASSEHSRAFF. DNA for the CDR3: TGTGCCAGCAGTGAACACAGTCGAGCTTTCTTT.

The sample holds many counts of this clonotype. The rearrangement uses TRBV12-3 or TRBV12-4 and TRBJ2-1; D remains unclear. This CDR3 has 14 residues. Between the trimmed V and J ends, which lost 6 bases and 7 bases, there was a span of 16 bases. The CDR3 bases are TGTGCCAGCAGGGGGATGTCCCGGTGGAATGAGCAGTTCTTC. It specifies CASRGMSRWNEQFF.